The clone carrying this TCR beta chain was counted between two and nine times. The antigen is not known. These data come from a study of T-cell memory formation after mild COVID-19. Study in general: TCR clustering was largely donor specific. General study points: Whereas later expanders leaned CD4+, clones contracting day 15 to 85 showed a balanced CD4/CD8 makeup.

J gave up 4 bases and V 2 bases, and 11 bases lay outside the gene matches. The germline gives CDR1 PRHDT, CDR2 FYEKMQ (reference sequence). The length of the CDR3 is 18 residues. MiXCR, applied by TCRdb to the 5' RACE reads, yields one record per CDR3 protein. The sample includes roughly 140,000 distinct CDR3 sequences, roughly 13% of them seen just once. Sequencing was carried out using PBMCs or a T cell subset sorted from them (not recorded which). V is TRBV13 and J is TRBJ2-2, with 9 bases fitting TRBD2. The sequence was collected from an adult woman who had mild COVID-19 (a few samples of this study predate the infection). Cell type and time point are not known. CDR3 loop: CASSLSPIAGVFTGELFF. CDR3 DNA: TGTGCCAGCAGCTTAAGCCCAATAGCGGGAGTGTTCACCGGGGAGCTGTTTTTT. Full variable domain (outside the CDR3, taken from reference TRBV13 and TRBJ2-2): AAGVIQSPRHLIKEKRETATLKCYPIPRHDTVYWYQQGPGQDPQFLISFYEKMQSDKGSIPDRFSAQQFSDYHSELNMSSLELGDSALYFCASSLSPIAGVFTGELFFGEGSRLTVL.